Listed here are 3 T cell receptor beta chains from one sample, sequenced in a study of shared clonotypes between healthy human individuals. Naive CD8 cells lacked CD45RO, underwent positive selection for CCR7 and left out terminally differentiated effector memory CD45RA+ cells. TCRdb's table, derived via immunoSEQ multiplex PCR, lists solely in-frame clones and lacks some. The sample has more than 2 million clones, 93% seen once. Input material: naive CD8+ T cells from PBMCs. These receptors all come from a man between 18 and 29 years old in good health. Some clones in this sample may be carry-over from other donors' samples.

This clone has just one count. This sequence joins TRBV5-6 and TRBJ2-5; maybe TRBD1 (5 bases). Germline assignment: CDR1 SGHDT and CDR2 YYEEEE. The CDR3 totals 16 residues. V was clipped by 1 base and J by 3 bases, with 16 bases between them. The CDR3 loop reads CASSLLILSGKETQYF. The CDR3 nucleotides read TGTGCCAGCAGCTTGCTAATCTTGTCAGGGAAAGAGACCCAGTACTTC.

The chain has TRBV6-5 and TRBJ2-7; unclear D gene. The V gene's germline CDR1 is MNHEY and CDR2 SVGAGI. V was shortened by 10 bases and J by 4 bases, with 11 bases between the two germline ends. The CDR3 covers 11 residues. The CDR3 reads CATRWGYEQYF. CDR3 sequence (DNA): TGTGCCACAAGATGGGGTTACGAGCAGTACTTC.

The CDR3 loop reads CASSTRRDRGTGNTIYF. For the CDR3, the DNA is TGTGCCAGCAGCACGCGCCGGGACAGGGGTACCGGAAACACCATATATTTT. The chain is built from TRBV9 and TRBJ1-3; 10 bases are shared with TRBD1. Germline loops: CDR1 SGDLS, CDR2 YYNGEE. J lost 4 bases, V lost 4 bases, and 11 bases had no gene match. The CDR3 is 17 residues long.